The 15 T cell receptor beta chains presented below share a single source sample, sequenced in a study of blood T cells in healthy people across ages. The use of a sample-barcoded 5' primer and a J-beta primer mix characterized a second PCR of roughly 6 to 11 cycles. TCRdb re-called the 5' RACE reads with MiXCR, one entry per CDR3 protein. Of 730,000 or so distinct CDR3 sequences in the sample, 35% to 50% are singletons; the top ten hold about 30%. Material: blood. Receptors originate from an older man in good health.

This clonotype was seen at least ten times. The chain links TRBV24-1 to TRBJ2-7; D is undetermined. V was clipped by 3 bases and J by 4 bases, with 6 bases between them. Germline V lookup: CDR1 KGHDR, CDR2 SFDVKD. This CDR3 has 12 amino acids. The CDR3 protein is CATSDGSYEQYF. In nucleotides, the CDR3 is TGTGCCACCAGTGATGGCAGTTACGAGCAGTACTTC.

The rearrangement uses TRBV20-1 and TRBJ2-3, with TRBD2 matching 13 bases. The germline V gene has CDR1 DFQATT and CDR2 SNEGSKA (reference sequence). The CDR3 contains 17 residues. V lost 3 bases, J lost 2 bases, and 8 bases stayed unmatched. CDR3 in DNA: TGCAGTGCTAGGTCGGGACTAGCGGGGCCGGCCACAGATACGCAGTATTTT. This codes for CSARSGLAGPATDTQYF.

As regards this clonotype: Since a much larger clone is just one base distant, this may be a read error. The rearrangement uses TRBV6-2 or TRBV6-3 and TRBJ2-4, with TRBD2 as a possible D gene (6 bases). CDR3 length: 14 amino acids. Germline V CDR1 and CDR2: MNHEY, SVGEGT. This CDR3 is CASVRDLAKNTQYF. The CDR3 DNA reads TGTGCCAGCGTTCGGGACTTAGCCAAAAACACTCAGTACTTC.

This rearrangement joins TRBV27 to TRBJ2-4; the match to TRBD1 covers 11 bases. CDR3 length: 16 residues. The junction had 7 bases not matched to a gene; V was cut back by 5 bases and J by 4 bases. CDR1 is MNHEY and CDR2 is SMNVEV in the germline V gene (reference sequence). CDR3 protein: CASSTWDRGEKNIQYF. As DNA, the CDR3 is TGTGCCAGCAGTACCTGGGACAGGGGGGAAAAAAACATTCAGTACTTC.

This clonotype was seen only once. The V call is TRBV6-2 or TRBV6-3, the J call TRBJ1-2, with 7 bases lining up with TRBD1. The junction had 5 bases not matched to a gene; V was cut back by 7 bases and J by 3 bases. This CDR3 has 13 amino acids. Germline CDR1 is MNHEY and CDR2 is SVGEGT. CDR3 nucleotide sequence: TGTGCCAGCATTTGCACAGGGGACTATGGCTACACCTTC. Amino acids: CASICTGDYGYTF.

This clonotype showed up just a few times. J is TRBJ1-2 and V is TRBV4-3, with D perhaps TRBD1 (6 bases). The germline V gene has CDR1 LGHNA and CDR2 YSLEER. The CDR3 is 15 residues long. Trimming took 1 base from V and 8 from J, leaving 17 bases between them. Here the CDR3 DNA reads TGCGCCAGCAGCCAAGTTACACAGGGATTACAAGGCTACACCTTC. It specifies CASSQVTQGLQGYTF.

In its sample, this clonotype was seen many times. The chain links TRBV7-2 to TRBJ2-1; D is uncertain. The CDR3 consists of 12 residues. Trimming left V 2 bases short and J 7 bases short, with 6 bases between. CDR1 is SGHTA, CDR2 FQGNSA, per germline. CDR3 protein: CASSLLNNEQFF. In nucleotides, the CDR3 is TGTGCCAGCAGCTTACTAAATAATGAGCAGTTCTTC.

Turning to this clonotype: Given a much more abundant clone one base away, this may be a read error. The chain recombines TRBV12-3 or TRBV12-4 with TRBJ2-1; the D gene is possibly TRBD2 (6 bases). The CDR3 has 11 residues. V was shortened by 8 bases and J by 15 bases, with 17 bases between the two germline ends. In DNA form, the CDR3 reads TGTGCCAGCGGCGAACAGCGGGTTTTGTTCTTC. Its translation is CASGEQRVLFF.

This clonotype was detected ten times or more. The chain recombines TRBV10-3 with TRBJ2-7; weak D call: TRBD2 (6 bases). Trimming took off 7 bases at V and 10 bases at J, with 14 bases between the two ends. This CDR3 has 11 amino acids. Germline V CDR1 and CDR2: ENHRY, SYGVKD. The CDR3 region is CAIKGEGGQYF. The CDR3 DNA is TGTGCCATCAAGGGTGAGGGAGGCCAGTACTTC.

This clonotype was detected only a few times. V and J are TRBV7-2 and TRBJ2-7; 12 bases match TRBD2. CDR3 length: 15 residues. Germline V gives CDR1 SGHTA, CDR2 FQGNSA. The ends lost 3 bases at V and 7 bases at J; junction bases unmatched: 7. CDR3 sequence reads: CASSLTSGRSREQYF. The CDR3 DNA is TGTGCCAGCAGCTTGACTAGCGGGAGATCGCGAGAGCAGTACTTC.

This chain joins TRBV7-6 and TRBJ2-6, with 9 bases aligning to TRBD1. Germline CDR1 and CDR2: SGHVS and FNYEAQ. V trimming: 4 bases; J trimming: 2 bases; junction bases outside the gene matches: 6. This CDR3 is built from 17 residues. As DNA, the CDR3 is TGTGCCAGCAGCTCGACAGGGGGAAGCGCTGGGGCCAACGTCCTGACTTTC. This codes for CASSSTGGSAGANVLTF.

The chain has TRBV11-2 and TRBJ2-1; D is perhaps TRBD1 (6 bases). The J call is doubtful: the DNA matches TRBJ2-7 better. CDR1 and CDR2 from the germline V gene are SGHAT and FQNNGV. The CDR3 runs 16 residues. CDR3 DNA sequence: TGTGCCAGCAGCCGAAGGGGAGCAGGGGATTACAATGAGCAGTACTTC. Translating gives CASSRRGAGDYNEQYF.

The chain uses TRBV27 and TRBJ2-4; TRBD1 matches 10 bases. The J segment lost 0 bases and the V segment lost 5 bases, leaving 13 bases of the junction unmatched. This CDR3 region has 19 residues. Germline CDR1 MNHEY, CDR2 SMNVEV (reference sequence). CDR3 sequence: CASSPTGTGANLAKNIQYF. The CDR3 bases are TGTGCCAGCAGTCCCACGGGGACAGGGGCCAACCTAGCCAAAAACATTCAGTACTTC.

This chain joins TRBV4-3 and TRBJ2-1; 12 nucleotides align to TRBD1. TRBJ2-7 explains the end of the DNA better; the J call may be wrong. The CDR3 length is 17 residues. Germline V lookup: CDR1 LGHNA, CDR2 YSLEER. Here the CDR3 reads CASSQGSGTGGYNEQYF. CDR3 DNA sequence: TGCGCCAGCAGCCAAGGATCCGGGACAGGGGGCTACAATGAGCAGTACTTC.

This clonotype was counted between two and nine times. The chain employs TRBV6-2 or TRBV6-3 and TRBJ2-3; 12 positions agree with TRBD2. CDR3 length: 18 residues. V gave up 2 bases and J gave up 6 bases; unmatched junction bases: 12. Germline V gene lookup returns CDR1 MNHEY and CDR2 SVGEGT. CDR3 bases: TGTGCCAGCAGTTACAAAATTGGACTAGCGGGATCAACGGATACGCAGTATTTT. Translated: CASSYKIGLAGSTDTQYF.